The T cell receptor beta chain described here comes from a study of T cell responses to AZD1222 COVID-19 vaccine. The study, taken as a whole, reports: Reportedly, close to half of spike-specific TCRs are directed against unmutated variant regions. Among those given AZD1222, only 6 or 7 were seropositive at baseline. The breadth and depth of Spike-specific TCRs increased once two AZD1222 doses had been given.

Trimming stripped 5 bases from V and 3 bases from J, with 14 bases between. The CDR3 runs to 15 residues. Germline loops: CDR1 MDHEN, CDR2 SYDVKM. Researchers grouped second doses given at about 4 or about 12 weeks into one pool. TCRdb's table, derived via immunoSEQ multiplex PCR, lists solely in-frame clones and lacks some. The sample consists of about 180,000 clones, 94% of them appearing once. About this clone itself: What it binds is unknown.

The chain carries TRBV28 and TRBJ1-5; a weak D match, TRBD1 (5 bases). This clonotype was sampled from an adult who received the AZD1222 COVID-19 vaccine. This sample comprised peripheral blood, obtained 28 days after the second AZD1222 dose. The CDR3 DNA is TGTGCCAGCAGTAGAGAATCAGGGTACAATCAGCCCCAGCATTTT. Protein product: CASSRESGYNQPQHF. Full variable domain (remainder filled in from reference TRBV28 and TRBJ1-5): DVKVTQSSRYLVKRTGEKVFLECVQDMDHENMFWYRQDPGLGLRLIYFSYDVKMKEKGDIPEGYSVSREKKERFSLILESASTNQTSMYLCASSRESGYNQPQHFGDGTRLSIL.